The 2 T cell receptor beta chains reported below all come from one sample, sequenced in a study of shared clonotypes between healthy human individuals. Sequencing used immunoSEQ multiplex PCR; TCRdb keeps in-frame clones, though not all of them. Of approximately 1,000,000 clones in the sample, approximately 80% are singletons; the top ten hold about 0.89%. Source material: memory CD4+ T cells from PBMCs. Stated subset: CD45RA-negative fraction. These TCRs come from a man aged 18-30 years in good health. Some clones in this sample may be carry-over from other donors' samples.

In this sample, this clone turned up many times. V usage is TRBV6-5 and J usage is TRBJ2-7; D may be TRBD2 (7 bases). Per the germline V gene, CDR1 is MNHEY and CDR2 is SVGAGI. This CDR3 has 13 amino acids. V was clipped by 7 bases and J by 9 bases, with 19 bases between them. The CDR3 region is CASTGVWGGGQYF. The DNA for the CDR3 is TGTGCCAGCACCGGAGTTTGGGGAGGGGGGCAGTACTTC.

The rearrangement joins TRBV18 to TRBJ2-5; the D gene could be TRBD1 or TRBD2 (5 bases each). V lost 1 base, J lost 4 bases, and 13 bases lay in between. Per germline, CDR1 KGHSH and CDR2 LQKENI. CDR3 length equals 15 residues. DNA for the CDR3: TGTGCCAGCTCACCACGCGACGGGGCGAGAGAGACCCAGTACTTC. Amino acid sequence: CASSPRDGARETQYF.